This T cell receptor (beta chain) derives from a study of vaccination and CD4 T cells after COVID-19. Across the study: Recovered patients in the cohort numbered six men and four women, two of them Hispanic. Post-COVID samples were collected a median roughly 100 days following diagnosis, spanning 35 to 161. Overlapping spike peptides of SARS-CoV-2, HCoV-NL63, HCoV-OC43 and HCoV-229E stimulated the cells. Study findings and constraints: There were relatively few convalescent patients studied, and there were no early post-infection timepoints.

Treatment specified: roughly 10-day PBMC culture with coronavirus spike peptide pools or control peptides (ViraFEST assay). CD4+ T lymphocytes from the unexposed donor were collected before the COVID-19 pandemic (2011-2018). Cultured CD4+ T cell DNA was sequenced using the Oncomine TCR Beta short-read assay. MiXCR, applied by TCRdb to the PCR reads, yields one record per CDR3 protein. The sample has some 4,500 distinct CDR3 sequences, about 40% seen once. Germline V gives CDR1 DFQATT, CDR2 SNEGSKA (reference sequence). The CDR3 extends over 15 amino acids. The J segment lost 5 bases and the V segment lost 4 bases, leaving 8 bases of the junction unmatched. Regarding this clonotype: Its target is unknown.

Sequencing was done on a sample of CD4+ T cells from blood, cultured in vitro. The receptor was isolated from a human donor in good health. The rearrangement joins TRBV20-1 to TRBJ2-1; the match to TRBD2 covers 10 bases. CDR3 residues: CSATTSSGGDNEQFF. For the CDR3, the DNA is TGCAGTGCTACGACGTCTAGCGGGGGTGACAATGAGCAGTTCTTC.